The present TCR beta chain was sequenced within a study of T-cell memory formation after mild COVID-19. Study results and caveats: Among clones contracting day 15 to 85, CD4/CD8 was balanced, whereas later expanders leaned CD4+.

With constant-segment primers, 5'RACE yielded cDNA libraries of TCR alpha and TCR beta that carried sample barcodes and UMIs. TCRdb processed the 5' RACE reads anew with MiXCR; each CDR3 protein has one entry. The repertoire holds over 120,000 distinct CDR3 sequences, 6% seen once, with just over 2% in the top ten. The V end lost 7 bases, the J end lost 6 bases, and 25 bases lay between the germline ends. CDR1 and CDR2 from the germline V gene are SGHNT and YYREEE (reference sequence). This CDR3 comprises 16 residues. This clonotype was observed many times. The antigen is unknown. The specimen sequenced was PBMCs or a T cell subset sorted from them (not recorded which). This receptor was taken from an adult woman who had mild COVID-19 (a few samples of this study predate the infection). Cell type and time point are not known. The rearrangement joins TRBV5-4 to TRBJ1-1; D may be TRBD1 (6 bases). The CDR3 sequence is CASLRSLRGGFPEAFF. As DNA, the CDR3 is TGTGCCAGCCTCCGGTCTCTCAGAGGGGGTTTCCCTGAAGCTTTCTTT.